Following are 2 T cell receptor beta chains from one sample sequenced in a study of T-cell memory formation after mild COVID-19. TCRdb ran MiXCR on the 5' RACE reads and lists one entry per CDR3 protein. The sample lists hundreds of thousands of distinct CDR3 sequences, roughly 17% occurring once. Specimen: PBMCs or a T cell subset sorted from them (not recorded which). These TCRs come from a man between 18 and 35 years old who had mild COVID-19 (a few samples of this study predate the infection). Cell type and time point are not known.

This clonotype was counted between two and nine times. V gene TRBV5-1 combines with J gene TRBJ2-5; D not certain. Germline lookup yields CDR1 SGHRS and CDR2 YFSETQ. Trimming pared 0 bases from V and 0 bases from J, leaving 9 bases between. The CDR3 extends over 15 amino acids. The CDR3, as DNA: TGCGCCAGCAGCTTGGATTTCGGTTACCAAGAGACCCAGTACTTC. Translating gives CASSLDFGYQETQYF.

In this sample, this clonotype turned up a few times. V is TRBV20-1 and J is TRBJ1-5; no clear D. Germline assignment: CDR1 DFQATT and CDR2 SNEGSKA (reference sequence). This CDR3 comprises 11 residues. Trimming removed 0 bases from V and 11 bases from J, with 8 bases in between. The CDR3 spells CSARDREAQHF. DNA for the CDR3: TGCAGTGCTAGAGATAGGGAGGCCCAGCATTTT.